This T cell receptor beta chain is from a study of T cells in Graves' hyperthyroidism and ophthalmopathy. On the study more broadly: Once the initial diagnosis was made, peripheral blood was obtained before any treatment.

The J segment lost 5 bases and the V segment lost 3 bases, leaving 5 bases of the junction unmatched. The germline V gene has CDR1 MDHEN and CDR2 SYDVKM. The CDR3 has 14 amino acids. TCR beta CDR3 regions were amplified from RNA transcripts. HTBI primers were employed in a first-round RT-PCR of the TCR CDR3. TCRdb ran MiXCR on the multiplex PCR reads and lists one entry per CDR3 protein. The profile shows a few hundred thousand distinct CDR3 sequences, 21% of them singletons. The chain links TRBV28 to TRBJ1-2; TRBD1 matches 8 bases. The TCR originated in a woman in her 50s with Graves' hyperthyroidism. The sequenced sample was blood. Here the CDR3 DNA reads TGTGCCAGCAGTTTGGACAGGGTAACTTATGGCTACACCTTC. Its translation is CASSLDRVTYGYTF.